This T cell receptor (beta chain) was found in a study of blood T cell repertoires in COVID-19. About the research overall: COVID-19 samples collected from the United States, Italy and Spain covered acute and convalescent phases.

Germline values: CDR1 KGHSH, CDR2 LQKENI. Trimming at V came to 4 bases and at J to 3 bases, leaving 1 base not matched to a gene. The CDR3 totals 13 residues. Profiling relied on immunoSEQ multiplex PCR, and the TCRdb table lists in-frame clones only, not all of them. This table holds about 400,000 clones, 70% to 90% found once. The receptor was derived from a man aged 35 to 55 in a cohort exposed to, infected with or recovered from COVID-19 (not recorded which). This sequence joins TRBV18 and TRBJ2-5; TRBD1 matches at 8 bases. The sequenced material came from PBMCs or T cells enriched from blood (not recorded which). CDR3 region: CASSLTGEETQYF. The CDR3 DNA is TGTGCCAGCTCACTGACAGGGGAAGAGACCCAGTACTTC.